This paragraph reports one T cell receptor (beta chain). This record belongs to a study of shared clonotypes between healthy human individuals. Germline V gene data show CDR1 as MGHRA and CDR2 as YSYEKL. The length of the CDR3 is 12 residues. Trimming stripped 0 bases from V and 8 bases from J, with 5 bases between. Repertoires were generated with immunoSEQ multiplex PCR, while TCRdb's copy carries only in-frame clones and drops some. The repertoire includes under 600,000 clones, roughly 98% of them detected once, and 0.3% sits in the top ten. Terminally differentiated effector memory CD45RA+ cells were left out of the naive CD8 fraction, which was CD45RO-negative and positively selected for CCR7.

The chain has TRBV4-1 and TRBJ2-1; D gene uncertain. The sequence came from a man younger than 40 in good health. Material for sequencing was naive CD8+ T cells sorted from blood. The CDR3 DNA is TGCGCCAGCAGCCAAGAACGCGATGAGCAGTTCTTC. This gives the protein CASSQERDEQFF.